Sequencing of this TCR beta chain was carried out in a study of T cells in Graves' hyperthyroidism and ophthalmopathy. Study details: Peripheral blood was drawn at first diagnosis, prior to all treatment. Study-wide results and limits: Among thyroid clonotypes expanded above 0.001, most also appeared in blood.

Amplification of TCR beta CDR3 regions was performed using RNA transcripts as template. The HTBI primer set served for first-round RT-PCR of the TCR CDR3. TCRdb called the multiplex PCR reads again in MiXCR, with one record for every CDR3 protein. The sample lists almost 600,000 distinct CDR3 sequences, approximately 15% seen once, with 5.8% in the top ten. Uncontrolled infection, other autoimmune disease, pregnancy and lactation each barred patients from inclusion. Diagnoses were made from clinical symptoms, serum measures (thyroxine and TRAb), thyroid ultrasound and orbital computed tomography. This clonotype was counted once. The antigen remains unidentified. A much larger clone sits a single nucleotide away, making a read error possible. There are 12 residues in the CDR3. V was pared by 0 bases and J by 5 bases, with 3 bases between. Germline V CDR1 and CDR2: SGDLS, YYNGEE.

The sequencing input was blood. This receptor was identified in a woman aged 25 to 39 with Graves' hyperthyroidism that later progressed to Graves' ophthalmopathy. The J gene is TRBJ2-1, the V gene TRBV9; D not resolved. Written as DNA, the CDR3 is TGTGCCAGCAGCGTAGAAGACAATGAGCAGTTCTTC. Translation gives CASSVEDNEQFF.